The 22 T cell receptor beta chains below come from one sample, sequenced in a study of T cells in Graves' hyperthyroidism and ophthalmopathy (dated by TCRdb to the late 2010s). Receptors were amplified or captured by multiplex PCR. TCRdb lists the instrument as Illumina HiSeq 2000. Amplification of TCR beta CDR3 regions was carried out from RNA transcripts. The TCR CDR3 was subjected to a first round of RT-PCR using the HTBI primer set and the Qiagen OneStep RT-PCR kit. Using fastp trimming at Q25 and MiXCR clonotype assembly, TCRdb reanalyzed the public sequencing data and kept in-frame beta chains. Every CDR3 protein is listed once, alongside the most common genes and DNA of its rows. Within this sample are approximately 590,000 distinct CDR3 sequences, with 35% to 55% of them counted one time only. Roughly 8.2% of the sample is held by the ten biggest clonotypes. The specimen sequenced was peripheral blood or thyroid tissue (not recorded which). The source of these receptors is a woman younger than 30 with Graves' hyperthyroidism. Donor details come from another sample of the same person, matched by shared clones.

The gene calls are TRBV2 and TRBJ1-6, with 9 bases identical to TRBD1. The CDR3 sequence is 14 residues long. In germline, CDR1 is SNHLY, CDR2 FYNNEI. Trimming at V came to 6 bases and at J to 10 bases, leaving 7 bases not matched to a gene. CDR3 sequence (DNA): TGTGCCAGCAGCCAGGACAGGGGTGAATCACCCCTCCACTTT. This gives the protein CASSQDRGESPLHF.

The chain combines TRBV29-1 with TRBJ2-1, with D unclear. Trimming stripped 3 bases from V and 7 bases from J, with 10 bases between. The CDR3 consists of 12 residues. Germline V gene lookup returns CDR1 SQVTM and CDR2 ANQGSEA. DNA for the CDR3: TGCAGCGTTGATGCCATCACGAATGAGCAGTTCTTC. Amino acid sequence: CSVDAITNEQFF.

This chain joins TRBV2 and TRBJ1-2, with D perhaps TRBD1 (5 bases). V was pared by 6 bases and J by 7 bases, with 12 bases between. The CDR3 length is 12 residues. The germline V gene has CDR1 SNHLY and CDR2 FYNNEI. The CDR3 here is CASRPLGGGYTF. DNA of the CDR3: TGTGCCAGCAGGCCGCTGGGGGGTGGCTACACCTTC.

The chain is built from TRBV7-9 and TRBJ2-7; TRBD2 might be the D (5 bases). V was pared by 5 bases and J by 6 bases, with 17 bases between. The CDR3 is 14 amino acids. Germline CDR1 SEHNR, CDR2 FQNEAQ (reference sequence). This chain's CDR3 is CASSVEGLPGEQYF. The CDR3 coding sequence is TGTGCCAGCAGCGTTGAGGGTCTACCGGGCGAGCAGTACTTC.

This clonotype was recorded once. The gene calls are TRBV2 and TRBJ1-1; 9 nucleotides match TRBD1. V lost 7 bases, J lost 12 bases, and 6 bases stayed unmatched. This CDR3 has 11 residues. Germline assignment: CDR1 SNHLY and CDR2 FYNNEI. Here the CDR3 DNA reads TGTGCCAGCACCACGGACAGGGGTCCTTTCTTT. It yields the protein CASTTDRGPFF.

The chain links TRBV5-1 to TRBJ2-7; unclear D gene. The ends were cut back, 0 bases at V and 3 bases at J, with 13 bases in the middle. The CDR3 sequence is 15 residues long. Germline-derived CDR1 and CDR2 are SGHRS and YFSETQ. The CDR3 loop is CASSLGPGPGYEQYF. The CDR3 bases are TGCGCCAGCAGCTTGGGGCCTGGGCCTGGCTACGAGCAGTACTTC.

This chain links TRBV20-1 with TRBJ2-7, with a possible D match to TRBD2 (6 bases). Trimming took off 4 bases at V and 7 bases at J, with 20 bases between the two ends. Germline CDR1 is DFQATT and CDR2 is SNEGSKA (reference sequence). There are 14 residues in the CDR3. The CDR3 region is CSAKSGTPREEQYF. Written as DNA, the CDR3 is TGCAGTGCTAAATCCGGGACTCCCCGGGAGGAGCAGTACTTC.

Comments on this clonotype: The CDR3 does not end in the conserved phenylalanine or tryptophan, so this is likely a read error. It is unclear where the CDR3 begins or ends on the DNA, so no DNA is shown, and the CDR3 is as TCRdb lists it. V and J are TRBV5-1 and TRBJ2-6; the table gives TRBD1 as D, unverified against the DNA. The CDR3 length is 8 residues, termini included. Germline V gives CDR1 SGHRS, CDR2 YFSETQ. CDR3: CASSLVGT.

With respect to this clonotype: Just one base apart from a much larger clone, this may be a read error. This chain connects TRBV29-1 to TRBJ2-5; D may be TRBD1 (6 bases). V shed 7 bases and J shed 5 bases, with 20 bases lying between them. Germline lookup yields CDR1 SQVTM and CDR2 ANQGSEA. The CDR3 has 14 amino acids. The CDR3 DNA is TGCAGCGAGACACCGAGGGACACACATGAGACCCAGTACTTC. This sequence encodes CSETPRDTHETQYF.

This clonotype was recorded many times. The chain uses TRBV29-1 and TRBJ1-1, with D unresolved. This CDR3 has 12 residues. V lost 4 bases and J lost 1, with 7 bases in between. The germline CDR1 and CDR2 sequences are SQVTM and ANQGSEA. CDR3 region: CSVVAGNTEAFF. The CDR3 DNA reads TGCAGCGTTGTGGCTGGGAACACTGAAGCTTTCTTT.

This clonotype was counted many times. The V gene is TRBV7-2, the J gene TRBJ1-1, with D possibly TRBD1 on 6 matching bases. The V and J ends lost 5 bases and 4 bases respectively, with 11 bases between them. The length of the CDR3 is 13 residues. CDR1 SGHTA and CDR2 FQGNSA come from the germline V gene. DNA of the CDR3: TGTGCCAGCAGCCGAGGGGGACGCACTGAAGCTTTCTTT. Protein sequence: CASSRGGRTEAFF.

The rearrangement links TRBV25-1 to TRBJ1-5, with D unresolved. Germline CDR1 and CDR2: MGHDK and SYGVNS. The length of the CDR3 is 16 residues. V was cut by 5 bases and J by 2 bases, with 16 bases left in between. The CDR3 DNA reads TGTGCCAGCAGTTTAATCCCAACCGGTGGCAATCAGCCCCAGCATTTT. Translated: CASSLIPTGGNQPQHF.

This clonotype has a count of ten or more. This chain connects TRBV7-9 to TRBJ2-7, with D possibly matching TRBD1 (6 bases). The CDR3 contains 13 residues. Germline CDR1 reads SEHNR; CDR2 reads FQNEAQ (reference sequence). The ends were cut back, 5 bases at V and 3 bases at J, with 11 bases in the middle. CDR3 amino acids: CASSGQIGYEQYF. Here the CDR3 DNA reads TGTGCCAGCAGCGGACAGATCGGCTACGAGCAGTACTTC. Full variable domain (remainder filled in from reference TRBV7-9 and TRBJ2-7): DTGVSQNPRHKITKRGQNVTFRCDPISEHNRLYWYRQTLGQGPEFLTYFQNEAQLEKSRLLSDRFSAERPKGSFSTLEIQRTEQGDSAMYLCASSGQIGYEQYFGPGTRLTVT.

The chain carries TRBV29-1 and TRBJ2-7, with D possibly being TRBD2 (5 bases). V was shortened by 4 bases and J by 3 bases, with 10 bases between the two germline ends. The CDR3 sequence is 12 residues long. CDR1 SQVTM and CDR2 ANQGSEA come from the germline V gene. The CDR3 loop reads CSVGEGFYEQYF. The CDR3 DNA sequence: TGCAGCGTTGGCGAGGGATTCTACGAGCAGTACTTC.

At least ten counts were recorded for this clonotype. The CDR3 coding sequence is TGCAGCGCACAGGCTTTCTATGGCTACACCTTC. It is translated as CSAQAFYGYTF. The chain employs TRBV29-1 and TRBJ1-2, with D possibly matching TRBD1 (5 bases). The CDR3 length is 11 residues. In germline, CDR1 is SQVTM, CDR2 ANQGSEA. Deletions cut 7 bases from V and 4 bases from J, with 10 bases between.

Remarks on this clonotype: This may arise from a read error, as a much more abundant clone is one base away. The chain uses TRBV2 and TRBJ1-5; 9 bases fit TRBD1. Unmatched junction bases numbered 7, after V lost 3 bases and J lost 1 base. Germline CDR1 and CDR2: SNHLY and FYNNEI. The CDR3 contains 17 residues. CDR3 bases: TGTGCCAGCAGTGATTCTCCGACAGGGGGGAGCAATCAGCCCCAGCATTTT. Its translation is CASSDSPTGGSNQPQHF.

In this sample, this clonotype turned up a few times. The chain employs TRBV9 and TRBJ1-1, with 10 bases aligning to TRBD1. The CDR3 extends over 14 amino acids. V lost 4 bases and J lost 5; bases outside the gene matches: 5. Germline lookup yields CDR1 SGDLS and CDR2 YYNGEE. The CDR3 bases are TGTGCCAGCAGCAAAGGGACAGGGGAGACTGAAGCTTTCTTT. Its translation: CASSKGTGETEAFF.

The V gene is TRBV29-1, the J gene TRBJ1-1, with a weak D call TRBD1 (6 bases). Looked up from germline, CDR1 is SQVTM and CDR2 is ANQGSEA. The CDR3 is 14 residues long. Trimming cost V 6 bases and J 0 bases, with 14 bases left between them. CDR3 DNA sequence: TGCAGCGTACGACCGGGGACAATGAACACTGAAGCTTTCTTT. It is translated as CSVRPGTMNTEAFF. Full variable domain (remainder filled in from reference TRBV29-1 and TRBJ1-1): SAVISQKPSRDICQRGTSLTIQCQVDSQVTMMFWYRQQPGQSLTLIATANQGSEATYESGFVIDKFPISRPNLTFSTLTVSNMSPEDSSIYLCSVRPGTMNTEAFFGQGTRLTVV.

The rearrangement joins TRBV7-2 to TRBJ1-3; D is unresolved. Trimming cost V 0 bases and J 8 bases, with 11 bases left between them. The V gene's germline CDR1 is SGHTA and CDR2 FQGNSA. The length of the CDR3 is 14 residues. CDR3 bases: TGTGCCAGCAGCTTAGCGTGGGATGGCTACACCATATATTTT. It translates to CASSLAWDGYTIYF.

This clonotype appeared a few times. The rearrangement links TRBV7-9 to TRBJ1-1, with 8 bases aligning to TRBD1. This CDR3 region has 15 residues. Trimming at V came to 1 base and at J to 7 bases, leaving 8 bases not matched to a gene. Germline-derived CDR1 and CDR2 are SEHNR and FQNEAQ (reference sequence). CDR3 protein: CASSLEQGGYGEAFF. In DNA, the CDR3 is TGTGCCAGCAGCTTAGAACAGGGGGGATACGGTGAAGCTTTCTTT.

To note about this clonotype: A single base separates this from a much larger clone, so it may be a read error. The V and J genes are TRBV19 and TRBJ1-2; D ambiguous. The CDR3 totals 10 residues. The germline CDR1 and CDR2 sequences are LNHDA and SQIVND (reference sequence). The CDR3, as DNA: TGTACCAGTGGCAGACTCGGCTACACCTTC. It yields the protein CTSGRLGYTF.

There are many counts of this clonotype. The gene calls are TRBV10-2 and TRBJ2-6; D gene unclear. The V gene's germline CDR1 is WSHSY and CDR2 SAAADI. This CDR3 spans 13 amino acids. The V gene lost 7 bases and the J gene lost 5 bases, with 9 bases spanning the gap. The CDR3 is CASNGRWANVLTF. CDR3 in DNA: TGCGCCAGCAATGGGCGTTGGGCCAACGTCCTGACTTTC.